The rows below give T cell receptor beta chains drawn from one sample of a study of cytomegalovirus exposure and HLA in healthy donors. The method was immunoSEQ multiplex PCR; TCRdb's version includes in-frame clones alone and lacks a portion of them. The sample includes 45,000 to 55,000 clones, 88% of them seen just once. Sequencing used PBMCs. Receptor source: a woman under 40 in good health and CMV-seronegative. CDR3s include the opening cysteine and the closing phenylalanine or tryptophan. The order of the fields is D gene, clone size, J gene, V gene, CDR3 DNA, CDR3 protein. The D gene is left open where the match is weak. Expanded clones get a size class; other rows say once, few or many, or leave the size out.

NA,NA,TRBJ2-1,TRBV13,TGTGCCAGCAGCTTAACATCGGCGGGACCGCTCTACAATGAGCAGTTCTTC,CASSLTSAGPLYNEQFF
NA,NA,TRBJ1-5,TRBV7-9,TGTGCCAGCAGCTTAGTCCCCGGGATTGATCAGCCCCAGCATTTT,CASSLVPGIDQPQHF
TRBD1,NA,TRBJ1-5,TRBV28,TGTGCCAGCAGTTGGAATCCCCTGACAGGGGTGGACTCCAGCAATCAGCCCCAGCATTTT,CASSWNPLTGVDSSNQPQHF
TRBD1,NA,TRBJ2-6,TRBV28,TGTGCCAGCAGTCTGGGACAGGACTACTCTGGGGCCAACGTCCTGACTTTC,CASSLGQDYSGANVLTF
TRBD1,NA,TRBJ2-2,TRBV6-5,TGTGCCAGCAGTAAACAACAGGGGGACACCGGGGAGCTGTTTTTT,CASSKQQGDTGELFF
TRBD2,NA,TRBJ2-1,TRBV5-4,TGTGCCAGCAGCCCGGGAGGCCATGAGCAGTTCTTC,CASSPGGHEQFF
TRBD1,NA,TRBJ2-7,TRBV6-5,TGTGCCAGCAGACCTACCGGGACAGGGACCTACGAGCAGTACTTC,CASRPTGTGTYEQYF
NA,NA,TRBJ2-7,TRBV5-6,TGTGCCAGCACCCGCGGCCCCGAGCAGTACTTC,CASTRGPEQYF
NA,NA,TRBJ1-2,TRBV30,TGTGCCTGGAAACGAGACAGTTGGGCGCACGGCTACACCTTC,CAWKRDSWAHGYTF
NA,NA,TRBJ1-1,TRBV27,TGTGCCAGCAGCCATGGGTGGAGGGGCACTGAAGCTTTCTTT,CASSHGWRGTEAFF
TRBD1,NA,TRBJ1-2,TRBV12-5,TGTGCTAGTGGCCCCGACAAAACCGACAGGGACGTGTCCCCCTTTTATGGCTACACCTTC,CASGPDKTDRDVSPFYGYTF
NA,NA,TRBJ1-3,TRBV4-3,TGCGCCAGCAGCCAAGATATCACTAGAGGTGGAAACACCATATATTTT,CASSQDITRGGNTIYF
NA,few,TRBJ1-2,TRBV7-8,TGTGCCAGCAGCCCGGACAATGATAACTATGGCTACACCTTC,CASSPDNDNYGYTF
NA,NA,TRBJ1-3,TRBV6-5,TGTGCCAGCAGGCCCCCCGGGATTGGAAACACCATATATTTT,CASRPPGIGNTIYF
TRBD1,NA,TRBJ2-2,TRBV28,TGTGCCAGCAGTTTTTACAGGGGCGACACCGGGGAGCTGTTTTTT,CASSFYRGDTGELFF
TRBD2,NA,TRBJ2-1,TRBV6-6,TGTGCCACCCAACTCTTAGCGGGAAGGGGCTACAATGAGCAGTTCTTC,CATQLLAGRGYNEQFF
NA,NA,TRBJ1-2,TRBV28,TGTGCCAGCTTTGACCCCCAGGATGGCTTCTTATATGGCTACACCTTC,CASFDPQDGFLYGYTF
NA,NA,TRBJ1-1,TRBV27,TGTGCCAGCAGTTCATACACTGAAGCTTTCTTT,CASSSYTEAFF
NA,few,TRBJ2-5,TRBV18,TGTGCCAGCTCACCGAACAGGAAAGAGACCCAGTACTTC,CASSPNRKETQYF
NA,NA,TRBJ2-1,TRBV28,TGTGCCAGCAGTCTGCAGTACAATGAGCAGTTCTTC,CASSLQYNEQFF
NA,few,TRBJ2-1,TRBV6-4,TGTGCCAGCAGTGACGGTGCGAGTAGCTCCTACAATGAGCAGTTCTTC,CASSDGASSSYNEQFF
NA,NA,TRBJ2-7,TRBV5-1,TGCGCCAGCAGCAGGGACATCGGGTACGAGCAGTACTTC,CASSRDIGYEQYF
NA,NA,TRBJ2-7,TRBV7-3,TGTGCCAGCAGCTTAACCCGAGACTACGAGCAGTACTTC,CASSLTRDYEQYF
TRBD2,few,TRBJ2-3,TRBV28,TGTGCCAGCAGTTTAGTTCTAGCGGACATCCAGGGAGTATCGAGAGATACGCAGTATTTT,CASSLVLADIQGVSRDTQYF
TRBD1,NA,TRBJ2-5,TRBV18,TGTGCCAGCTCCCAAGGGACAGCGTCTCGGGAGACCCAGTACTTC,CASSQGTASRETQYF
TRBD1,NA,TRBJ2-3,TRBV7-7,TGTGCCAGCAGCTTAGGACAGGGTAGCACAGATACGCAGTATTTT,CASSLGQGSTDTQYF